This TCR beta chain was recorded in a study of cytomegalovirus exposure and HLA in healthy donors. It was with 60 Vbeta and 13 Jbeta primers that the PCR ran. The table came from immunoSEQ multiplex PCR; TCRdb's copy has only in-frame clones and leaves some out. The sample lists approximately 210,000 clones, around 86% seen once, with 1% to 1.5% in the top ten. With respect to this clone: The target antigen is unknown. Other DNA sequences in this specimen translate into the identical CDR3.

General study results and limits: Roughly uniform sequencing depth across donors was assumed, possibly incorrectly. Analysis was carried out at a later point, and it linked a missense DCLRE1C variant to TCR beta V- and J-gene trimming. Investigators reported some 150 TCR beta chains as tied to cytomegalovirus.

Sequenced: PBMCs. The receptor's source is a man younger than 45 in good health and CMV-seronegative.

The DNA of the CDR3 is TGTGCCAGCAGCTTCGGGACTAGCGGACGGCAGTATTTT. Translating it yields CASSFGTSGRQYF. The chain joins TRBV5-6 to TRBJ2-3; 11 bases are a match to TRBD2. The J segment lost 11 bases and the V segment lost 2 bases, leaving 4 bases of the junction unmatched. Germline CDR1 reads SGHDT; CDR2 reads YYEEEE. The CDR3 runs to 13 residues.